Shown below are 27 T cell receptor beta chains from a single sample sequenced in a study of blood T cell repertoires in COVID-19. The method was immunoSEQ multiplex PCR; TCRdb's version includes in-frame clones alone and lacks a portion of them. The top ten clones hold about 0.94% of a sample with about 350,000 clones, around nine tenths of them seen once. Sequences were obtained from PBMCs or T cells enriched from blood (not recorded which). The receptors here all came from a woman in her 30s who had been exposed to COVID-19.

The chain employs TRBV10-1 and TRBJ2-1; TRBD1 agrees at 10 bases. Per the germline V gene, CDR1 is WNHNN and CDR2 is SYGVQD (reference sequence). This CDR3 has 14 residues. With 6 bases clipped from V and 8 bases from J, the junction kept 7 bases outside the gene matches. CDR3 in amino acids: CASSPGQGLDEQFF. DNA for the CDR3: TGCGCCAGCAGCCCGGGACAGGGGTTGGATGAGCAGTTCTTC.

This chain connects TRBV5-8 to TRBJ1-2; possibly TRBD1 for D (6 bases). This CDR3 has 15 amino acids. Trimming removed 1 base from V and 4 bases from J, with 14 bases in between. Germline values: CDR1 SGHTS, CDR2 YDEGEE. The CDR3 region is CASSLIGTGIYGYTF. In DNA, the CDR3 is TGTGCCAGCAGCTTGATCGGTACAGGGATCTATGGCTACACCTTC.

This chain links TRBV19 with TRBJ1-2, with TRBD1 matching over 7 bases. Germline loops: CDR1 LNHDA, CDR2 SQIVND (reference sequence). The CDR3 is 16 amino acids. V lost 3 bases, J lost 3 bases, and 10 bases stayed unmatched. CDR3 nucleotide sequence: TGTGCCAGTAGTATCCTCTTAATAGGACAGGACTATGGCTACACCTTC. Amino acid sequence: CASSILLIGQDYGYTF.

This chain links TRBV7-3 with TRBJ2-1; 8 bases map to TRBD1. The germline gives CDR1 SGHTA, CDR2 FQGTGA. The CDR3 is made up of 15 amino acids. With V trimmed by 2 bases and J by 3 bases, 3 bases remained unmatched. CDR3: CASSLEGQVYNEQFF. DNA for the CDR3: TGTGCCAGCAGCTTAGAGGGACAGGTCTACAATGAGCAGTTCTTC.

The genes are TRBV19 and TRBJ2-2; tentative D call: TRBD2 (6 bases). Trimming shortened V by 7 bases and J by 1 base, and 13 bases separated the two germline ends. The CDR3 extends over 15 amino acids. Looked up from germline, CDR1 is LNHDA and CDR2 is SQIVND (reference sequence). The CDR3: CASKGGSVNTGELFF. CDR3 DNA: TGTGCCAGTAAGGGAGGCAGCGTGAACACCGGGGAGCTGTTTTTT.

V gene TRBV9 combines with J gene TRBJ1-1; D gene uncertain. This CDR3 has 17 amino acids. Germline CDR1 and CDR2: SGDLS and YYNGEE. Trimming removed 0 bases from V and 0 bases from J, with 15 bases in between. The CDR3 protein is CASSVVGMGRMNTEAFF. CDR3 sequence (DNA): TGTGCCAGCAGCGTAGTGGGGATGGGGAGAATGAACACTGAAGCTTTCTTT.

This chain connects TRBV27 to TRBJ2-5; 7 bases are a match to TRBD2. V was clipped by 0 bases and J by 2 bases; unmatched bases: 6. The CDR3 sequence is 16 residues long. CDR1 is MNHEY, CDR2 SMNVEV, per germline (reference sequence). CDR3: CASSLSLAVSQETQYF. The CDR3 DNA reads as TGTGCCAGCAGTTTATCCCTAGCGGTATCTCAAGAGACCCAGTACTTC.

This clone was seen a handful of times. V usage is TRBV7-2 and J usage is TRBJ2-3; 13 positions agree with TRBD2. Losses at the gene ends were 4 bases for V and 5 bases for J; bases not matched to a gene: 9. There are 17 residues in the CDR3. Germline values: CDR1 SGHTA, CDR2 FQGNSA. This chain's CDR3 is CASSSLPGLAGIDTQYF. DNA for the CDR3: TGTGCCAGCAGCTCTCTACCGGGACTAGCGGGAATAGATACGCAGTATTTT.

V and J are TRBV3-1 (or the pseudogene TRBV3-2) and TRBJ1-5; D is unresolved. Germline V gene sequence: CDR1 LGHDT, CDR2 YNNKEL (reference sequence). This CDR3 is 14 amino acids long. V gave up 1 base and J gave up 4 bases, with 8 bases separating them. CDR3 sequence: CASSQGALNQPQHF. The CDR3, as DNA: TGTGCCAGCAGCCAAGGGGCGTTAAATCAGCCCCAGCATTTT.

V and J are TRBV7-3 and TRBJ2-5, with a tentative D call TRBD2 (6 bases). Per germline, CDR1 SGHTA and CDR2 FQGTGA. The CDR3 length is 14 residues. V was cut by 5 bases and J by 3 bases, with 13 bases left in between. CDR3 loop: CASSLGVAEETQYF. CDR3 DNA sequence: TGTGCCAGCAGCCTCGGGGTAGCGGAAGAGACCCAGTACTTC.

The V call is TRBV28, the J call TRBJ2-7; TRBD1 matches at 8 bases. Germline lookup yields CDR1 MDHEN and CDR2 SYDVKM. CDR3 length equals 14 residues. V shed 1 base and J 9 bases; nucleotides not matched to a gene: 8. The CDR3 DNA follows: TGTGCCAGCAGTTTATTCTCAGGGACAGGTATGCAGTACTTC. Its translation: CASSLFSGTGMQYF.

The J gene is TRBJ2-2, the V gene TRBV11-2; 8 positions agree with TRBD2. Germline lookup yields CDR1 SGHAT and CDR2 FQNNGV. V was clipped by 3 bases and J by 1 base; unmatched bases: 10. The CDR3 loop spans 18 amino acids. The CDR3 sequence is CASSFRGPGLGNTGELFF. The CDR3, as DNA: TGTGCCAGCAGCTTTAGGGGCCCGGGACTAGGGAACACCGGGGAGCTGTTTTTT.

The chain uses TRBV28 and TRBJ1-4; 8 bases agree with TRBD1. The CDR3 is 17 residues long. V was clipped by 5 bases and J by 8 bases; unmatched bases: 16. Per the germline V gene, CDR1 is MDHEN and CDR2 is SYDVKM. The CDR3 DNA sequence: TGTGCCAGCAGTCCGCCCCCTGGTTGGGACAGGAAAGAAAAACTGTTTTTT. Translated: CASSPPPGWDRKEKLFF.

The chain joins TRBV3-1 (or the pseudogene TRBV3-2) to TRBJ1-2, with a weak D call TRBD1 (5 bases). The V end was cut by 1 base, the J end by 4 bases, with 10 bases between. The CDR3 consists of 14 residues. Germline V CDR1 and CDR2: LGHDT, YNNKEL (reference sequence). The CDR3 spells CASSQGGGGYGYTF. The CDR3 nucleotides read TGTGCCAGCAGCCAAGGTGGGGGGGGCTATGGCTACACCTTC.

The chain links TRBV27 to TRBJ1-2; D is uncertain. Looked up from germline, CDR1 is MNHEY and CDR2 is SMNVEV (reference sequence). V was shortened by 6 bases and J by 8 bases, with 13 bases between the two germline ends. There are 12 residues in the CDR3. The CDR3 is CASRGLQRGYTF. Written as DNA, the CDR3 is TGTGCCAGCAGGGGTCTTCAGCGGGGCTACACCTTC.

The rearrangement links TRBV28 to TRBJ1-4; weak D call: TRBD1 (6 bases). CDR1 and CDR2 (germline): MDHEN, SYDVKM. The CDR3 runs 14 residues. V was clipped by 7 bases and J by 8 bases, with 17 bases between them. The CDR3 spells CASTRQGQWEKLFF. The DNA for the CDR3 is TGTGCCAGCACCAGGCAGGGGCAGTGGGAAAAACTGTTTTTT.

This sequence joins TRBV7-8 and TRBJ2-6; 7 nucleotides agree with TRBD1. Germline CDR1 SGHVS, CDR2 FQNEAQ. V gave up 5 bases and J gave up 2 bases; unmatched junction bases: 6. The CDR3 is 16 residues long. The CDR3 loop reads CASSPGQAAGANVLTF. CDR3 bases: TGTGCCAGCAGCCCCGGACAGGCGGCTGGGGCCAACGTCCTGACTTTC.

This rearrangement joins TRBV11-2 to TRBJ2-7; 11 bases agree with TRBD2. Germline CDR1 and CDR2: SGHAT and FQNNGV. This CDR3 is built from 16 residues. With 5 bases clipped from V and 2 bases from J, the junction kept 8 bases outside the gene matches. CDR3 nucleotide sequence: TGTGCCAGCAGCCTAAGGGGGACTAGCGGTCCCTACGAGCAGTACTTC. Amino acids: CASSLRGTSGPYEQYF.

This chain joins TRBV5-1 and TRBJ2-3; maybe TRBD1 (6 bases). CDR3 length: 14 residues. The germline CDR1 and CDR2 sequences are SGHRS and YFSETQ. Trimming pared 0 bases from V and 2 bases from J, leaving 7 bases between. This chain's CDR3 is CASSLGDTTDTQYF. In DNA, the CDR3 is TGCGCCAGCAGCTTGGGGGACACCACAGATACGCAGTATTTT. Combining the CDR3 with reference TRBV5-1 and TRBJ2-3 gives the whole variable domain KAGVTQTPRYLIKTRGQQVTLSCSPISGHRSVSWYQQTPGQGLQFLFEYFSETQRNKGNFPGRFSGRQFSNSRSEMNVSTLELGDSALYLCASSLGDTTDTQYFGPGTRLTVL.

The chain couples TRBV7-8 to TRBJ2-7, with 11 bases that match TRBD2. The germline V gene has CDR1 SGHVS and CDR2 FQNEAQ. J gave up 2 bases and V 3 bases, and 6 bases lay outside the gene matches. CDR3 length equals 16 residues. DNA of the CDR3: TGTGCCAGCAGCTTCTCCGGGACTAGCGGACCCTACGAGCAGTACTTC. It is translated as CASSFSGTSGPYEQYF.

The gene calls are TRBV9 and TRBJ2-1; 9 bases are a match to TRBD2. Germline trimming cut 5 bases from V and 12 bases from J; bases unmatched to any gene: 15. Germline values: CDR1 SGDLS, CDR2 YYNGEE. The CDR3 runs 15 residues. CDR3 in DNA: TGTGCCAGCAGTCGGGGGGCTAGCGGGGCCCAAGGGCAGTTCTTC. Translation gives CASSRGASGAQGQFF.

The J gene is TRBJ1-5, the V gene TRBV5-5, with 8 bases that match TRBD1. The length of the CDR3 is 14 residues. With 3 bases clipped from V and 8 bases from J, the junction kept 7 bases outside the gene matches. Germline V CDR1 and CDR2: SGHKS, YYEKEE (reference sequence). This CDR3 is CASSSTGVGEPQHF. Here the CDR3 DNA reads TGTGCCAGCAGCTCGACAGGGGTTGGAGAGCCCCAGCATTTT.

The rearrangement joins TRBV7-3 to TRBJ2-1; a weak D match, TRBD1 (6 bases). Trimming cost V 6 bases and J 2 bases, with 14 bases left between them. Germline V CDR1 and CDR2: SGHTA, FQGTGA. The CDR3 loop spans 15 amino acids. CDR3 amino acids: CASSLQGGAYNEQFF. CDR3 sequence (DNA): TGTGCCAGCAGTTTACAGGGTGGGGCCTACAATGAGCAGTTCTTC.

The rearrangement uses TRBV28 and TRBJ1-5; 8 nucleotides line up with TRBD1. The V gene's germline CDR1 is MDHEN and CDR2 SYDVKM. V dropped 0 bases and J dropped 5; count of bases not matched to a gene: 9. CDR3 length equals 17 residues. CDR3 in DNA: TGTGCCAGCAGTTTATGGCAAGGGACAGGTAAGGATCAGCCCCAGCATTTT. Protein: CASSLWQGTGKDQPQHF.

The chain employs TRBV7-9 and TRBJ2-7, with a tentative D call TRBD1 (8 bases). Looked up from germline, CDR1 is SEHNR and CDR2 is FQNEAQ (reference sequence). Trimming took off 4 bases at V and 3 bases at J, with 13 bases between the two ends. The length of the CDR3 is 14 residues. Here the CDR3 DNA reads TGTGCCAGCAGCTACAGGGGGGGAGACTACGAGCAGTACTTC. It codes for CASSYRGGDYEQYF.

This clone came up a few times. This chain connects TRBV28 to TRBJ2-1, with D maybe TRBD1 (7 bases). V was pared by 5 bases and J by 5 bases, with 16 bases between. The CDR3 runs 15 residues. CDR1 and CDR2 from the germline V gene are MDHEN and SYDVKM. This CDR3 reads CASSQTTRGDNEQFF. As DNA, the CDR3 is TGTGCCAGCAGTCAGACAACCAGGGGGGACAATGAGCAGTTCTTC. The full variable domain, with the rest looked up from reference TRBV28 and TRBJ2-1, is DVKVTQSSRYLVKRTGEKVFLECVQDMDHENMFWYRQDPGLGLRLIYFSYDVKMKEKGDIPEGYSVSREKKERFSLILESASTNQTSMYLCASSQTTRGDNEQFFGPGTRLTVL.

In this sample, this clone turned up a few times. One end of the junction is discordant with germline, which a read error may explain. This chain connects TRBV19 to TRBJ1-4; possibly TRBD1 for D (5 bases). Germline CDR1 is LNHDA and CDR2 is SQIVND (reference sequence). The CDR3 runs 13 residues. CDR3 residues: CASSIRGGPRQVF. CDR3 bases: TGTGCCAGTAGTATTCGGGGGGGACCGCGCCAGGTTTTT.